A single sample is the source of the 18 T cell receptor beta chains below, sequenced in a study of response to subunit inactivated influenza vaccine. TCRdb re-analysed the RT-PCR reads in MiXCR, keeping a single row per CDR3 protein. The data show about 700,000 distinct CDR3 sequences, with 14% seen just once and 7.6% held by the top ten. The specimen comprised PBMCs from blood, sampled 14 to 15 days before vaccination. Receptors originate from a middle-aged man who received an inactivated influenza vaccine.

The chain combines TRBV10-1 with TRBJ1-5; the D is unclear. CDR3 length equals 15 residues. CDR1 and CDR2 (germline): WNHNN, SYGVQD (reference sequence). Between the trimmed V and J ends, which lost 6 bases and 7 bases, there was a span of 19 bases. CDR3 DNA sequence: TGCGCCAGCAGGCGGAAGGGCCGCGTTGGGCAGCCCCAGCATTTT. Protein: CASRRKGRVGQPQHF.

The chain employs TRBV11-2 and TRBJ1-1, with no clear D. CDR1 SGHAT and CDR2 FQNNGV come from the germline V gene. The CDR3 has 14 amino acids. Trimming cost V 2 bases and J 1 base, with 8 bases left between them. The CDR3: CASSLSAANTEAFF. CDR3 bases: TGTGCCAGCAGCTTAAGCGCGGCGAACACTGAAGCTTTCTTT. Filled out from reference TRBV11-2 and TRBJ1-1, the complete variable domain reads EAGVAQSPRYKIIEKRQSVAFWCNPISGHATLYWYQQILGQGPKLLIQFQNNGVVDDSQLPKDRFSAERLKGVDSTLKIQPAKLEDSAVYLCASSLSAANTEAFFGQGTRLTVV.

This clonotype has a handful of counts. The chain carries TRBV20-1 and TRBJ1-5; D gene ambiguous. V lost 0 bases, J lost 6 bases, and 12 bases lay in between. The CDR3 consists of 14 residues. Germline assignment: CDR1 DFQATT and CDR2 SNEGSKA (reference sequence). CDR3 DNA sequence: TGCAGTGCTAGAGATCCCGGGTCAGGTCAGCCCCAGCATTTT. It yields the protein CSARDPGSGQPQHF.

This clonotype has only a few counts. V is TRBV15 and J is TRBJ2-4, with D unclear. Between the trimmed V and J ends, which lost 0 bases and 15 bases, there was a span of 21 bases. CDR3 size: 15 residues. Germline V gene lookup returns CDR1 LNHNV and CDR2 YYDKDF (reference sequence). CDR3 in amino acids: CATSRDLTTTSQRYF. The CDR3 DNA follows: TGTGCCACCAGCAGAGATCTTACCACGACGTCCCAGAGGTACTTC. The variable domain in full, completed from reference TRBV15 and TRBJ2-4, reads DAMVIQNPRYQVTQFGKPVTLSCSQTLNHNVMYWYQQKSSQAPKLLFHYYDKDFNNEADTPDNFQSRRPNTSFCFLDIRSPGLGDTAMYLCATSRDLTTTSQRYFGAGTRLSVL.

The chain has TRBV27 and TRBJ2-7, with TRBD1 matching 8 bases. With V trimmed by 6 bases and J by 2 bases, 18 bases remained unmatched. The V gene's germline CDR1 is MNHEY and CDR2 SMNVEV (reference sequence). The CDR3 consists of 18 residues. CDR3 in DNA: TGTGCCAGCAGCCCAGCCAGTGGGTGGGACAGGTTGACCTACGAGCAGTACTTC. It codes for CASSPASGWDRLTYEQYF.

This clonotype was seen a few times. The chain carries TRBV6-1 and TRBJ2-5; 8 nucleotides align to TRBD2. Unmatched junction bases numbered 8, after V lost 7 bases and J lost 1 base. The CDR3 is 15 residues long. The germline CDR1 and CDR2 sequences are MNHNS and SASEGT. CDR3 loop: CASNRGGEVQETQYF. The CDR3 DNA sequence: TGTGCCAGCAACCGGGGGGGCGAGGTCCAAGAGACCCAGTACTTC.

This clonotype has ten or more counts. V is TRBV12-3 or TRBV12-4 and J is TRBJ2-1; TRBD2 agrees at 9 bases. The J segment lost 7 bases and the V segment lost 4 bases, leaving 5 bases of the junction unmatched. The CDR3 extends over 14 amino acids. The CDR3 protein is CASSYGTSRNEQFF. The CDR3 DNA sequence: TGTGCCAGCAGTTACGGGACTAGCCGTAATGAGCAGTTCTTC.

This rearrangement joins TRBV5-1 to TRBJ2-7, with D possibly being TRBD2 (6 bases). Germline V lookup: CDR1 SGHRS, CDR2 YFSETQ. The CDR3 has 11 residues. Trimming left V 4 bases short and J 9 bases short, with 11 bases between. The CDR3 reads CASSNRDLQYF. As DNA, the CDR3 is TGCGCCAGCAGCAACCGGGACTTGCAGTACTTC.

Concerning this clonotype: One base away lies a much larger clone, so this may be a sequencing read error. The CDR3 nucleotides read TGTGCCAGCACCCGGGACAGCCAAGAGACCCAGTACTTC. This sequence encodes CASTRDSQETQYF. V gene TRBV2 combines with J gene TRBJ2-5, with TRBD1 identical over 7 bases. Germline CDR1 SNHLY, CDR2 FYNNEI. The CDR3 is made up of 13 amino acids. Trimming took 7 bases from V and 1 from J; bases not matched to a gene: 3.

V gene TRBV4-1 combines with J gene TRBJ2-7; TRBD1 aligns across 9 bases. V dropped 3 bases and J dropped 5; count of bases not matched to a gene: 8. Germline-derived CDR1 and CDR2 are MGHRA and YSYEKL. The CDR3 is 15 residues long. The CDR3 DNA sequence: TGCGCCAGCAGCCATATAGGGACAGGGTTCAACGAGCAGTACTTC. As protein: CASSHIGTGFNEQYF.

A few counts support this clonotype. The chain couples TRBV29-1 to TRBJ2-1; 8 bases are a match to TRBD2. J was trimmed by 4 bases and V by 0 bases; bases with no gene match: 5. Germline V gene sequence: CDR1 SQVTM, CDR2 ANQGSEA. CDR3 size: 15 residues. The CDR3 sequence is CSVEDSGRAYNEQFF. The CDR3 bases are TGCAGCGTTGAAGACTCCGGGAGGGCTTACAATGAGCAGTTCTTC.

This clonotype appeared a few times. This chain joins TRBV3-1 and TRBJ1-4; D is perhaps TRBD1 (5 bases). Germline CDR1 is LGHDT and CDR2 is YNNKEL (reference sequence). The CDR3 extends over 12 amino acids. The V and J ends lost 4 bases and 11 bases respectively, with 11 bases between them. CDR3 DNA sequence: TGTGCCAGCAGCCTACGGGGGTCCAAACTGTTTTTT. This codes for CASSLRGSKLFF.

There are a few counts of this clonotype. This chain uses TRBV29-1 with TRBJ2-7; 8 bases agree with TRBD1. The junction had 11 bases not matched to a gene; V was cut back by 8 bases and J by 5 bases. The germline gives CDR1 SQVTM, CDR2 ANQGSEA. The CDR3 covers 13 residues. CDR3 residues: CSTIPTGVHEQYF. CDR3 DNA: TGCAGCACAATCCCGACAGGGGTCCACGAGCAGTACTTC.

Here the CDR3 reads CASSEMRGRYNEQFF. The CDR3 DNA reads TGTGCCAGCAGTGAAATGCGGGGGCGATACAATGAGCAGTTCTTC. V usage is TRBV2 and J usage is TRBJ2-1; a possible D gene is TRBD2 (7 bases). The CDR3 totals 15 residues. The V end lost 2 bases, the J end lost 4 bases, and 12 bases lay between the germline ends. Germline assignment: CDR1 SNHLY and CDR2 FYNNEI.

This clonotype showed up just a few times. V and J are TRBV2 and TRBJ1-2, with D unresolved. V lost 7 bases to trimming and J lost 2 bases, with 14 bases between them. The CDR3 is made up of 14 amino acids. The V gene's germline CDR1 is SNHLY and CDR2 FYNNEI. The CDR3 DNA is TGTGCCAGCATCCGCGCGGGAGTCAACTATGGCTACACCTTC. As protein: CASIRAGVNYGYTF. Combining the CDR3 with reference TRBV2 and TRBJ1-2 gives the whole variable domain EPEVTQTPSHQVTQMGQEVILRCVPISNHLYFYWYRQILGQKVEFLVSFYNNEISEKSEIFDDQFSVERPDGSNFTLKIRSTKLEDSAMYFCASIRAGVNYGYTFGSGTRLTVV.

In its sample, this clonotype was seen a few times. This chain connects TRBV20-1 to TRBJ2-3; D possibly corresponds to TRBD1 (7 bases). CDR1 and CDR2 (germline): DFQATT, SNEGSKA (reference sequence). Trimming removed 6 bases from V and 3 bases from J, with 19 bases in between. The CDR3 extends over 15 amino acids. The CDR3 nucleotides are TGCAGTGCCTCTCGGGGGACAGATTTAACAGATACGCAGTATTTT. This sequence encodes CSASRGTDLTDTQYF.

This clonotype has just a few counts. The chain couples TRBV6-2 or TRBV6-3 to TRBJ1-4; TRBD1 might be the D (5 bases). The CDR3 has 14 residues. CDR1 MNHEY and CDR2 SVGEGT come from the germline V gene. The V and J ends lost 2 bases and 8 bases respectively, with 12 bases between them. This CDR3 is CASSYRTPREKLFF. CDR3 coding DNA: TGTGCCAGCAGTTACCGGACACCTCGGGAAAAACTGTTTTTT.

The gene calls are TRBV2 and TRBJ2-7; no definite D call. CDR3 length: 11 residues. Trimming removed 5 bases from V and 5 bases from J, with 7 bases in between. Germline assignment: CDR1 SNHLY and CDR2 FYNNEI. CDR3 in amino acids: CASSPDHEQYF. The CDR3 DNA reads as TGTGCCAGCAGTCCCGACCACGAGCAGTACTTC.